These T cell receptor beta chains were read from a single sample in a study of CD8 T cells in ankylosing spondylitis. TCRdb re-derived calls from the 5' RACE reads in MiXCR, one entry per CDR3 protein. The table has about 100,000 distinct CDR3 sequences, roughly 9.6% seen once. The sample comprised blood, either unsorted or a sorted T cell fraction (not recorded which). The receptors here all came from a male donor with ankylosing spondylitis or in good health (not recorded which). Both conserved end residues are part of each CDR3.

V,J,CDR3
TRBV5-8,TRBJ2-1,CASQRGTYNEQFF
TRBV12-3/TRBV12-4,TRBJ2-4,CASSLNYKNIQYF
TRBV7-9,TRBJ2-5,CASSSGAPYQETQYF
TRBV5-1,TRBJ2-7,CASSSRLDEQYF
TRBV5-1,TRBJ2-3,CASSLETDNTDTQYF
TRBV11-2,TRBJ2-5,CASSIQAHQETQYF
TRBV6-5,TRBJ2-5,CASSYFLGDAQETQYF
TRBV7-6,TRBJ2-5,CASSLGATSGGPQETQYF
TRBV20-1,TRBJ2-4,CSADVQGRNIQYF
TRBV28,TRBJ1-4,CAATRSTNEKLFF
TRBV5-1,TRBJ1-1,CASSLPGTGRTEAFF
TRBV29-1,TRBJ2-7,CSVVGEGQGLRLYEQYF
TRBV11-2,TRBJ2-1,CASSLAPHSGGGSYNEQFF
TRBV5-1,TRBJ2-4,CASSLTTTGDGIQYF
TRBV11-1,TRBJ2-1,CASSRLVGSSYNEQFF
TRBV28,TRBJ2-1,CASSPPGQMLPNEQFF
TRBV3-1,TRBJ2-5,CASSQAGETQYF
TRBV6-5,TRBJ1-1,CASSSRGGGTEAFF
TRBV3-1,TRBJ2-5,CASSLMTSGQYQETQYF
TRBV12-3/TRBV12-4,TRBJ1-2,CASSFGDGYTF
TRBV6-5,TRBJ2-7,CASSSHRGPYEQYF
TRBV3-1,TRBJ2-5,CASSQNVDETQYF
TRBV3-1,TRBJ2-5,CASSPDIPTGETQYF
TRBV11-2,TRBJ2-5,CASSTHTYQETQYF
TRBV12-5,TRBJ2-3,CASNRASTDTQYF
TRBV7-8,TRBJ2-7,CASSFTRLTMSSYEQYF
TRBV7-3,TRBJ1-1,CASSFTLSGPDRRNTEAFF
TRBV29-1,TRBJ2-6,CSVTRDTDSGANVLTF
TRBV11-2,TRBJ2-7,CASSLAVGEMGYEQYF
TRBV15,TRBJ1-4,CATSRQGWAGNEKLFF
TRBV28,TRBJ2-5,CASSLPGREETQYF
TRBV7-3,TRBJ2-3,CASSRRLRGGTDTQYF
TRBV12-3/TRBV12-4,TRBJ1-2,CASSLGQGSFGYTF
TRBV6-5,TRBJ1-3,CASSSRPRRFSGNTIYF
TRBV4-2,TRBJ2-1,CASSQEEVFGDNEQFF
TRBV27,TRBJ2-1,CASSYISGGVYEQFF
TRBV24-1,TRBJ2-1,CATSLVNEQFF
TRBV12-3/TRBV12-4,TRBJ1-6,CASSLSGNNSPLHF
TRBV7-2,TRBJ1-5,CASSPDRGNQPQHF
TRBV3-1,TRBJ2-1,CASSQGGSQGHEQFF
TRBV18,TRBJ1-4,CASSQGADEKLFF
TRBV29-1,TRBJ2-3,CSVGGTSTDTQYF
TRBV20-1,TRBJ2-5,CSARAGARTDEETQYF